These 17 T cell receptor beta chains came from one sample sequenced in a study of shared clonotypes between healthy human individuals. TCRdb keeps only in-frame clones here, not all; method: immunoSEQ multiplex PCR. The sample consists of 300,000 to 400,000 clones, 70% to 75% of them appearing once. Material for sequencing was memory CD4+ T cells sorted from blood. Subset reported: CD45RA-negative fraction. The receptor set was obtained from a man aged 30-40 years in good health.

The chain couples TRBV9 to TRBJ2-7; no clear D gene. Germline CDR1 and CDR2: SGDLS and YYNGEE. Deletions cut 0 bases from V and 6 bases from J, with 13 bases between. CDR3 length: 14 residues. This CDR3 is CASSVDVEPVEQYF. The CDR3 coding sequence is TGTGCCAGCAGCGTAGATGTAGAGCCTGTCGAGCAGTACTTC. Using reference TRBV9 and TRBJ2-7 for the parts outside the CDR3, the full variable domain is DSGVTQTPKHLITATGQRVTLRCSPRSGDLSVYWYQQSLDQGLQFLIQYYNGEERAKGNILERFSAQQFPDLHSELNLSSLELGDSALYFCASSVDVEPVEQYFGPGTRLTVT.

The chain has TRBV7-2 and TRBJ2-1, with D perhaps matching TRBD2 (6 bases). The CDR3 is 15 residues long. With 3 bases removed from V and 2 bases from J, the gap between germline ends came to 11 bases. Germline CDR1 SGHTA, CDR2 FQGNSA. CDR3 protein: CASSLRGPAYNEQFF. Here the CDR3 DNA reads TGTGCCAGCAGCTTGCGGGGACCTGCCTACAATGAGCAGTTCTTC.

The CDR3 region is CATSREVSGYEQYF. As DNA, the CDR3 is TGTGCCACCAGCAGAGAAGTGTCCGGGTACGAGCAGTACTTC. This chain joins TRBV15 and TRBJ2-7; D is unclear. In germline, CDR1 is LNHNV, CDR2 YYDKDF (reference sequence). This CDR3 contains 14 residues. Trimming cost V 0 bases and J 4 bases, with 10 bases left between them.

This rearrangement joins TRBV28 to TRBJ1-5; D may be TRBD1 (5 bases). The CDR3 contains 14 residues. Germline V gene data show CDR1 as MDHEN and CDR2 as SYDVKM. The V and J ends lost 6 bases and 0 bases respectively, with 9 bases between them. CDR3 nucleotide sequence: TGTGCCAGCAGAGGGACTCTTAGCAATCAGCCCCAGCATTTT. It is translated as CASRGTLSNQPQHF.

The rearrangement uses TRBV28 and TRBJ1-3; D unclear. The CDR3 contains 16 residues. The ends were cut back, 5 bases at V and 0 bases at J, with 14 bases in the middle. Germline CDR1 and CDR2: MDHEN and SYDVKM. In DNA form, the CDR3 reads TGTGCCAGCAGTCCCCTTGGACGGATCTCTGGAAACACCATATATTTT. Residues: CASSPLGRISGNTIYF.

The chain recombines TRBV19 with TRBJ1-3; tentative D call: TRBD1 (6 bases). This CDR3 region has 14 residues. Germline-derived CDR1 and CDR2 are LNHDA and SQIVND (reference sequence). V lost 5 bases and J 2 bases, leaving 10 bases between the germline ends. The CDR3 protein is CASSSDRTGNTIYF. CDR3 nucleotide sequence: TGTGCCAGTAGTTCTGACAGGACTGGAAACACCATATATTTT.

The V call is TRBV19, the J call TRBJ2-7; 8 nucleotides line up with TRBD1. The V gene end was trimmed by 8 bases and the J gene end by 0 bases; junction bases not matched to a gene: 3. The CDR3 has 13 amino acids. The germline V gene has CDR1 LNHDA and CDR2 SQIVND (reference sequence). The CDR3 nucleotides read TGTGCCAGTCGACAGGGGTCCTCCTACGAGCAGTACTTC. Translation gives CASRQGSSYEQYF.

As concerns this clone: Only one base separates this from a far larger clonotype, so it likely reflects a read error. Other nucleotide sequences in the sample specify the same CDR3. Here the CDR3 DNA reads TGTGCTAGCAGCTTAACACGTTCGGGCGAGCAGTACTTC. Residues: CASSLTRSGEQYF. This chain uses TRBV11-1 with TRBJ2-7, with D unresolved. The CDR3 contains 13 residues. Germline CDR1 and CDR2: SGHAT and FQDESV (reference sequence).

The rearrangement joins TRBV2 to TRBJ2-1; TRBD1 matches at 9 bases. Germline values: CDR1 SNHLY, CDR2 FYNNEI. The CDR3 totals 13 residues. With 9 bases clipped from V and 10 bases from J, the junction kept 10 bases outside the gene matches. The CDR3 DNA reads as TGTGCCAGTTCCGGGACAGGGACAACCGAGCAGTTCTTC. This sequence encodes CASSGTGTTEQFF.

The chain has TRBV5-4 and TRBJ2-7, with 11 bases matching TRBD2. Germline trimming cut 2 bases from V and 6 bases from J; bases unmatched to any gene: 7. The CDR3 loop spans 15 amino acids. Germline-derived CDR1 and CDR2 are SGHNT and YYREEE (reference sequence). CDR3 sequence reads: CASSFRTSGSGEQYF. Here the CDR3 DNA reads TGTGCCAGCAGCTTCCGAACTAGCGGGAGCGGCGAGCAGTACTTC.

This chain connects TRBV7-2 to TRBJ2-1, with 10 bases fitting TRBD1. The germline V gene encodes CDR1 SGHTA and CDR2 FQGNSA. V was pared by 5 bases and J by 7 bases, with 8 bases of the junction left unmatched. The CDR3 has 15 residues. The CDR3 sequence is CASSGTGAYSNEQFF. The CDR3, as DNA: TGTGCCAGCAGCGGGACAGGGGCCTATAGTAATGAGCAGTTCTTC.

The V and J genes are TRBV5-1 and TRBJ2-1, with D uncertain. Trimming cost V 0 bases and J 8 bases, with 12 bases left between them. The CDR3 totals 14 residues. Per the germline V gene, CDR1 is SGHRS and CDR2 is YFSETQ. The CDR3 nucleotides are TGCGCCAGCAGCTTGGCTTTTTCTAACTATGAGCAGTTCTTC. This encodes CASSLAFSNYEQFF.

The chain links TRBV10-3 to TRBJ2-1; 10 nucleotides match TRBD2. J was trimmed by 7 bases and V by 4 bases; bases with no gene match: 13. This CDR3 spans 17 amino acids. The germline gives CDR1 ENHRY, CDR2 SYGVKD. The CDR3 nucleotides are TGTGCCATCAGTGGCCGCCAGGCTAGCGGGGGAGGGAATGAGCAGTTCTTC. Its protein is CAISGRQASGGGNEQFF.

The chain has TRBV7-8 and TRBJ2-2, with 8 bases matching TRBD2. The CDR3 is 16 residues long. Germline CDR1 is SGHVS and CDR2 is FQNEAQ. The V gene end was trimmed by 3 bases and the J gene end by 1 base; junction bases not matched to a gene: 4. The CDR3 protein is CASSFRTSWNTGELFF. As DNA, the CDR3 is TGTGCCAGCAGCTTTAGGACTAGCTGGAACACCGGGGAGCTGTTTTTT.

This chain uses TRBV18 with TRBJ2-1; 10 nucleotides agree with TRBD1. The CDR3 consists of 16 residues. With 3 bases clipped from V and 0 bases from J, the junction kept 2 bases outside the gene matches. Germline assignment: CDR1 KGHSH and CDR2 LQKENI. Here the CDR3 reads CASSPGQGGSYNEQFF. The CDR3 nucleotides are TGTGCCAGCTCACCTGGACAGGGGGGCTCCTACAATGAGCAGTTCTTC.

V and J are TRBV2 and TRBJ2-2; no firm D call. Germline V CDR1 and CDR2: SNHLY, FYNNEI. V was cut by 8 bases and J by 4 bases, with 5 bases left in between. This CDR3 has 11 residues. The CDR3 coding sequence is TGTGCCAGCTTGGCCACCGGGGAGCTGTTTTTT. It yields the protein CASLATGELFF.

V gene TRBV5-1 combines with J gene TRBJ2-7, with 9 bases lining up with TRBD2. The CDR3 is made up of 18 amino acids. The V gene end was trimmed by 2 bases and the J gene end by 1 base; junction bases not matched to a gene: 13. Germline V lookup: CDR1 SGHRS, CDR2 YFSETQ. This CDR3 reads CASSFGDSTSGFSYEQYF. Written as DNA, the CDR3 is TGCGCCAGCAGCTTTGGGGATTCGACTAGCGGCTTTTCCTACGAGCAGTACTTC.